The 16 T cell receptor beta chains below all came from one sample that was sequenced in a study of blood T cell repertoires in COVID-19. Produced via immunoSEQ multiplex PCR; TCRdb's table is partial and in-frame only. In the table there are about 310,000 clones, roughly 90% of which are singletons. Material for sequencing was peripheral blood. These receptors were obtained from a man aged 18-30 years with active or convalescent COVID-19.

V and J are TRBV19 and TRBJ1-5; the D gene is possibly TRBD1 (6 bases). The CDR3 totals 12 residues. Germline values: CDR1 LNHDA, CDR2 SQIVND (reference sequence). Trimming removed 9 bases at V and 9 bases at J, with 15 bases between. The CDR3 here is CASNRDIGPQHF. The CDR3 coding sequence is TGTGCCAGCAACAGGGATATAGGGCCCCAGCATTTT.

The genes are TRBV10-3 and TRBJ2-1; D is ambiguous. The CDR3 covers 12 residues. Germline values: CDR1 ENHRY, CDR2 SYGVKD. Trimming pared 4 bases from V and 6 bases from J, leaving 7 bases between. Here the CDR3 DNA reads TGTGCCATCAGTGTCACTGGCAATGAGCAGTTCTTC. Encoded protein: CAISVTGNEQFF.

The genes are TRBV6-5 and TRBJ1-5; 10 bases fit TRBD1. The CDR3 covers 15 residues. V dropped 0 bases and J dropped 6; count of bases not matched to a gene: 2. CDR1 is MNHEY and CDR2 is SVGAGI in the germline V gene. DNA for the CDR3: TGTGCCAGCAGTTACTCCGGGACAGGGGCTCAGCCCCAGCATTTT. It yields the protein CASSYSGTGAQPQHF.

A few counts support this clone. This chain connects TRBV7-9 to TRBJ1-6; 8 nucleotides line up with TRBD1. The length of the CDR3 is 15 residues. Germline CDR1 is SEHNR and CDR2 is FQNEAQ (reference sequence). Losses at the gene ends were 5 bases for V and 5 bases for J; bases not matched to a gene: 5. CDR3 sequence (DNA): TGTGCCAGCAGCCAGACAGGGGATAATAATTCACCCCTCCACTTT. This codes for CASSQTGDNNSPLHF.

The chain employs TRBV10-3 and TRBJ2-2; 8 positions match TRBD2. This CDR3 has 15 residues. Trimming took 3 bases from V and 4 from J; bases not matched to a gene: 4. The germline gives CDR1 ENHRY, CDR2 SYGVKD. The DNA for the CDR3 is TGTGCCATCAGTGATGTGGCGGGGGGCACCGGGGAGCTGTTTTTT. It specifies CAISDVAGGTGELFF.

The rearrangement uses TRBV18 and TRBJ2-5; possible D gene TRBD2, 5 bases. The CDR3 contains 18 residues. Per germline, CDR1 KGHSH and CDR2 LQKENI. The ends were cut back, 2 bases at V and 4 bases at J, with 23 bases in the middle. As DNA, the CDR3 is TGTGCCAGCTCACCAGGCTTCGGCGCTAGCCGGCCGGGAGAGACCCAGTACTTC. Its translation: CASSPGFGASRPGETQYF.

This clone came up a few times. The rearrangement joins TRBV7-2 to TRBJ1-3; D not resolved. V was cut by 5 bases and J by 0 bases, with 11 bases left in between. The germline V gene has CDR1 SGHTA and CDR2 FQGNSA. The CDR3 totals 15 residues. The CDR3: CASSQSVNSGNTIYF. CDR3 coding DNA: TGTGCCAGCAGCCAGTCAGTTAACTCTGGAAACACCATATATTTT.

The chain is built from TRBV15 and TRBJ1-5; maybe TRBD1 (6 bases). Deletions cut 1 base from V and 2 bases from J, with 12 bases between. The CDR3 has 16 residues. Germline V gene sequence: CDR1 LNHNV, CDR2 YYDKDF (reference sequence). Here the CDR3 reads CATSRGGGGGNQPQHF. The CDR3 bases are TGTGCCACCAGCAGAGGGGGAGGGGGAGGCAATCAGCCCCAGCATTTT. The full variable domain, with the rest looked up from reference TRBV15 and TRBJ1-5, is DAMVIQNPRYQVTQFGKPVTLSCSQTLNHNVMYWYQQKSSQAPKLLFHYYDKDFNNEADTPDNFQSRRPNTSFCFLDIRSPGLGDTAMYLCATSRGGGGGNQPQHFGDGTRLSIL.

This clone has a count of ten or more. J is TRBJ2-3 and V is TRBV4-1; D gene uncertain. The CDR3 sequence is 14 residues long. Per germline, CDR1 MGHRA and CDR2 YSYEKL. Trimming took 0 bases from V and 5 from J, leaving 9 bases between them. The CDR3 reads CASSQESRGDTQYF. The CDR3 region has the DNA TGCGCCAGCAGCCAAGAATCCAGAGGAGATACGCAGTATTTT.

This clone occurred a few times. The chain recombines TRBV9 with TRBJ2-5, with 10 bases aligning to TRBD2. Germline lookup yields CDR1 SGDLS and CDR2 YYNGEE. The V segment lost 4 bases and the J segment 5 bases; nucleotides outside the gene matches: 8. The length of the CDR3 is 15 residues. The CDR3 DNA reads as TGTGCCAGCAGCCCGCGAGCGGGAGGGTTCGAGACCCAGTACTTC. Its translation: CASSPRAGGFETQYF.

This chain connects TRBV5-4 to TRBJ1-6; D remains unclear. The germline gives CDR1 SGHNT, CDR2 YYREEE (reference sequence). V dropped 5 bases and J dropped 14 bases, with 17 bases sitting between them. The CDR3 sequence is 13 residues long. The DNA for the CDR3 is TGTGCCAGCAGAAACTCCCTTGAGAGGACCCTCCACTTT. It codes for CASRNSLERTLHF.

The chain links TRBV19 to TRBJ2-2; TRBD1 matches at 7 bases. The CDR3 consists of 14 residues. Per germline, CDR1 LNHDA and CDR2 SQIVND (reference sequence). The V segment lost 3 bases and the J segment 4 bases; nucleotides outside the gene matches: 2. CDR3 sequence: CASSMTGPTGELFF. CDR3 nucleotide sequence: TGTGCCAGTAGTATGACAGGGCCCACCGGGGAGCTGTTTTTT.

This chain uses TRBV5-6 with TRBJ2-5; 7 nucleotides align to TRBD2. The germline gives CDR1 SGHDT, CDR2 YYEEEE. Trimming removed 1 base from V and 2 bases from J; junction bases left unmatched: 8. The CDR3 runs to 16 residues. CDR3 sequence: CASSLWGSGHQETQYF. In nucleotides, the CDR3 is TGTGCCAGCAGCTTGTGGGGTAGCGGGCATCAAGAGACCCAGTACTTC.

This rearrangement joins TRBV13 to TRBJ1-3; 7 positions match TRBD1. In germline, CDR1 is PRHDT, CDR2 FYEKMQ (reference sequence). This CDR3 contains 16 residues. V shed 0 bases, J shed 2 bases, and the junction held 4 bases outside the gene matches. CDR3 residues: CASSLGLQGAGNTIYF. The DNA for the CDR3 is TGTGCCAGCAGCTTAGGCCTCCAGGGGGCTGGAAACACCATATATTTT. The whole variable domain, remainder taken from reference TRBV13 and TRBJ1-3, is AAGVIQSPRHLIKEKRETATLKCYPIPRHDTVYWYQQGPGQDPQFLISFYEKMQSDKGSIPDRFSAQQFSDYHSELNMSSLELGDSALYFCASSLGLQGAGNTIYFGEGSWLTVV.

The CDR3 reads CASTFGTDPRSTEAFF. The CDR3 DNA is TGTGCCAGCACCTTCGGGACAGACCCAAGGAGCACTGAAGCTTTCTTT. The genes are TRBV3-1 (or the pseudogene TRBV3-2) and TRBJ1-1; 7 nucleotides agree with TRBD1. From germline, CDR1 is LGHDT and CDR2 YNNKEL (reference sequence). V lost 7 bases and J lost 4; bases outside the gene matches: 15. CDR3 length equals 16 residues.

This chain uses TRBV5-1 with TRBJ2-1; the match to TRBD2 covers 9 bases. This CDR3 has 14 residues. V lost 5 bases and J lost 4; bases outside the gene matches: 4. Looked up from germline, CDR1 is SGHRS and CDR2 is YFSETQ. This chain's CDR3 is CASRNSGGYNEQFF. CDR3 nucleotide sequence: TGCGCCAGCAGGAATAGCGGGGGATACAATGAGCAGTTCTTC.